This T cell receptor (beta chain) was captured by sequencing in a study of T cell responses to AZD1222 COVID-19 vaccine. Turning to the study itself: Pooled in the analysis were second doses at about 4 or about 12 weeks. Study-wide points: Females outnumbered males among donors, who were mostly white British; clonal diversity was possibly underestimated.

Germline V gene data show CDR1 as LNHDA and CDR2 as SQIVND (reference sequence). V dropped 5 bases and J dropped 0; count of bases not matched to a gene: 2. This CDR3 region has 15 residues. Some clones are missing from TCRdb's copy, which holds only in-frame ones; the method was immunoSEQ multiplex PCR. This sample has about 150,000 clones, with approximately 93% found just once. Comments on this clone: Its antigen is not identified.

Sample: peripheral blood, taken on day 0 of AZD1222 vaccination. The chain has TRBV19 and TRBJ1-5; TRBD1 matches 9 bases. The TCR was taken from an adult in good health. CDR3 nucleotides: TGTGCCAGTAGTTGGACAGGGGATAGCAATCAGCCCCAGCATTTT. It yields the protein CASSWTGDSNQPQHF. The full variable domain, rest sourced from reference TRBV19 and TRBJ1-5, is DGGITQSPKYLFRKEGQNVTLSCEQNLNHDAMYWYRQDPGQGLRLIYYSQIVNDFQKGDIAEGYSVSREKKESFPLTVTSAQKNPTAFYLCASSWTGDSNQPQHFGDGTRLSIL.